This T cell receptor (beta chain) was sequenced in a study of T cells in Graves' hyperthyroidism and ophthalmopathy (dated 2019 in TCRdb). Describing the broader study: Peripheral blood was collected at initial diagnosis, before any treatment. The approximately 100 discovery patients were randomly divided into training and test sets at a 7:3 ratio. TCR Vbeta CDR3 sequencing of some 140 peripheral blood samples (over 40 ophthalmopathy, about 80 hyperthyroidism and roughly 17 progressor patients) is reported in the paper. Prospective prediction of ophthalmopathy was tested in an independent validation cohort consisting of 18 hyperthyroidism patients and 17 patients who later progressed to ophthalmopathy. To identify distinguishing TCR V-J signatures, a discovery cohort of 95 to 100 patients was used, comprising 43 with Graves' ophthalmopathy and under 60 with stable Graves' hyperthyroidism. In several Graves' hyperthyroidism patients, the study also compared T-cell repertoires from thyroid tissue with T-cell repertoires from blood. After blood sampling, hyperthyroidism patients were treated with methimazole at a starting dose of 30 mg daily, and ophthalmopathy patients were treated with high-dose intravenous methylprednisolone. What the work shows at the level of the full study, not this receptor alone: Most expanded thyroid clonotypes (frequency above 0.001) were also found in blood, which suggests that blood repertoires may mirror thyroid immune responses. A 13 V-J signature model separated ophthalmopathy from stable hyperthyroidism, with about 88% sensitivity and just under 84% specificity in cross-validation and 80%/75% in testing. In validation, the model predicted progression to ophthalmopathy with roughly 66% sensitivity and about 72% specificity, a median of approximately 6.7 months before onset. No statistical method was used to fix the sample size in advance, and group allocation was not hidden from the investigators.

The TCR beta CDR3 regions were amplified from the RNA transcripts. The TCR CDR3 was subjected to a first round of RT-PCR using the HTBI primer set and the Qiagen OneStep RT-PCR kit. Libraries were constructed in a second round of multiplex PCR, after which size selection and purification were carried out. Libraries were sequenced paired-end with 100 bp reads on an Illumina HiSeq2000. Per the original workflow: SOAPnuke was used to process the raw data, throwing out any read that contained adapters or uncalled bases, had a mean Phred below 15, or lacked an exact constant-primer or identifier match. COPE v1.2.5 was used to merge the high-quality paired reads, and each unique nucleotide sequence was defined as a clonotype. Clonotypes were aligned to IMGT TRBV, TRBD and TRBJ reference segments using MiTCR v1.1. The analysis included only V-J combinations with a frequency above 0.0001, which together covered more than 99% of the repertoires. A TCS score was defined as the ratio between F50 (clonal expansion) and ExV (chaos), using BLOSUM62-based TCRdist between CDR3 peptides within each V-J. Welch's t-statistics and random forest reduced around 550 V-J features to roughly 13, which were used in a naive Bayes classifier (R e1071). In TCRdb, the public reads were trimmed at Q25 with fastp and aligned with MiXCR, with productive beta chains retained. All rows with the same CDR3 protein become a single entry with the most common DNA and genes. V and J calls and clone size were set by TCRdb, not the authors. The sample includes some 360,000 distinct CDR3 sequences, with roughly 14% observed a single time. The ten biggest clones cover approximately 10% of the sample.

Graves' hyperthyroidism was defined as stable when no progression to ophthalmopathy occurred over 18 months of follow-up. Hyperthyroidism patients were newly diagnosed, had a disease duration of under 2 months, and were aged 18 to 65 years. Any patient with an uncontrolled infection, another autoimmune disease, pregnancy or lactation was excluded. Clinical symptoms, serum thyroxine and TRAb, thyroid ultrasound, and orbital computed tomography formed the basis for the diagnoses. PBMCs were isolated from about 10 ml of fresh peripheral blood by Ficoll-Paque density gradient centrifugation. Trizol reagent was used to extract total RNA, and RNA quality was then checked on an Agilent 2100 Bioanalyzer. The germline V gene (reference sequence) supplies CDR1 DFQATT and CDR2 SNEGSKA. The CDR3 starts with the cysteine, ends with the phenylalanine, and has 15 residues. Just the 45-base CDR3 DNA is kept, in frame starting at base 1. The junction shows trimming of 0 bases on V and 6 bases on J, plus 14 bases between the germline ends.

This clonotype was detected a few times. There is no known antigen for this receptor. Qualities for individual bases were not recorded, and no much larger clone is one base off. This clonotype was obtained from a woman aged 60-75 years with Graves' hyperthyroidism. Sequenced input: blood. The chain joins TRBV20-1 to TRBJ2-2, with the D gene not clear enough to name. The DNA reads TGCAGTGCTAGAGATATGAGGAGTTTTGCCGGGGAGCTGTTTTTT. Translated, this gives CSARDMRSFAGELFF.